This passage covers 7 T cell receptor beta chains from one sample sequenced in a study of T cells after yellow fever vaccination. MiXCR was run by TCRdb on the 5' RACE reads, yielding one entry per CDR3 protein. In the table there are approximately 120,000 distinct CDR3 sequences, under 8.5% of which are singletons. Material: CD4+ T cells sorted from PBMCs, obtained roughly 10 days after the first yellow fever vaccination. These receptors all stem from a young man who received the YFV17D yellow fever vaccine.

Ten or more counts support this clonotype. The chain combines TRBV29-1 with TRBJ1-1; 9 nucleotides align to TRBD1. Germline CDR1 reads SQVTM; CDR2 reads ANQGSEA. This CDR3 is 13 amino acids long. The junction had 7 bases not matched to a gene; V was cut back by 4 bases and J by 7 bases. CDR3 in amino acids: CSVGTGVPDEAFF. The CDR3 coding sequence is TGCAGCGTTGGGACAGGGGTTCCTGATGAAGCTTTCTTT.

This clonotype was recorded at least ten times. This rearrangement joins TRBV25-1 to TRBJ2-1; 13 bases are a match to TRBD2. Per the germline V gene, CDR1 is MGHDK and CDR2 is SYGVNS. The CDR3 spans 19 residues. Unmatched junction bases numbered 9, after V lost 4 bases and J lost 0 bases. CDR3 in amino acids: CASSGPTSGGHSSYNEQFF. The CDR3 DNA reads as TGTGCCAGCAGTGGCCCGACTAGCGGGGGGCACAGCTCCTACAATGAGCAGTTCTTC.

This clonotype was counted many times. The rearrangement joins TRBV5-1 to TRBJ1-3; 8 bases line up with TRBD1. V shed 0 bases, J shed 3 bases, and the junction held 8 bases outside the gene matches. The CDR3 spans 17 residues. Germline loops: CDR1 SGHRS, CDR2 YFSETQ. The CDR3 reads CASSLAGDRSYGNTIYF. The CDR3 nucleotides read TGCGCCAGCAGCTTGGCCGGGGACAGGTCGTATGGAAACACCATATATTTT.

Turning to this clonotype: Given a much more abundant clone one base away, this may be a read error. V gene TRBV2 combines with J gene TRBJ1-1; D is ambiguous. The CDR3 has 12 amino acids. V lost 3 bases, J lost 5 bases, and 7 bases lay in between. Germline assignment: CDR1 SNHLY and CDR2 FYNNEI. CDR3: CASSEGKTEAFF. CDR3 coding DNA: TGTGCCAGCAGTGAGGGGAAAACTGAAGCTTTCTTT.

This clonotype was detected ten times or more. The chain combines TRBV4-3 with TRBJ2-1, with 9 bases lining up with TRBD2. The CDR3 is 17 amino acids. Germline V gene data show CDR1 as LGHNA and CDR2 as YSLEER. J was trimmed by 9 bases and V by 0 bases; bases with no gene match: 12. In DNA, the CDR3 is TGCGCCAGCAGCCAAGATCTTGGACTAGCGAGCCGTAGTGAGCAGTTCTTC. It translates to CASSQDLGLASRSEQFF.

This clonotype was found many times. The chain combines TRBV18 with TRBJ2-3; 9 bases align to TRBD2. The V gene end was trimmed by 2 bases and the J gene end by 2 bases; junction bases not matched to a gene: 5. The CDR3 totals 16 residues. Germline V lookup: CDR1 KGHSH, CDR2 LQKENI. The CDR3 DNA reads TGTGCCAGCTCACCAACGACTAGCGGCCCCACAGATACGCAGTATTTT. Amino acid sequence: CASSPTTSGPTDTQYF.

This clonotype was recorded many times. The chain employs TRBV28 and TRBJ2-1; D remains ambiguous. The CDR3 is 10 residues long. CDR1 and CDR2 from the germline V gene are MDHEN and SYDVKM. V was pared by 7 bases and J by 9 bases, with 7 bases between. CDR3 DNA sequence: TGTGCCAGCAATCGTCTTGAGCAGTTCTTC. This translates into CASNRLEQFF.